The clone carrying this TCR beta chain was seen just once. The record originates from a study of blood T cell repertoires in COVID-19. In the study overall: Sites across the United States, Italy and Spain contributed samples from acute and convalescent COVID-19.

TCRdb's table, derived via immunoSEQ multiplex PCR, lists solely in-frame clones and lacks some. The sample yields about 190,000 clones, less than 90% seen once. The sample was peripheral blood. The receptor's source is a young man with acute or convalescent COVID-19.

The CDR3 DNA is TGCGCCAGCAGCTCCCTAGGCGGATTCGGCTACACCTTC. Protein: CASSSLGGFGYTF. The V and J genes are TRBV5-1 and TRBJ1-2; D not certain. This CDR3 is 13 amino acids long. V dropped 3 bases and J dropped 8 bases, with 14 bases sitting between them. Germline V gene lookup returns CDR1 SGHRS and CDR2 YFSETQ.